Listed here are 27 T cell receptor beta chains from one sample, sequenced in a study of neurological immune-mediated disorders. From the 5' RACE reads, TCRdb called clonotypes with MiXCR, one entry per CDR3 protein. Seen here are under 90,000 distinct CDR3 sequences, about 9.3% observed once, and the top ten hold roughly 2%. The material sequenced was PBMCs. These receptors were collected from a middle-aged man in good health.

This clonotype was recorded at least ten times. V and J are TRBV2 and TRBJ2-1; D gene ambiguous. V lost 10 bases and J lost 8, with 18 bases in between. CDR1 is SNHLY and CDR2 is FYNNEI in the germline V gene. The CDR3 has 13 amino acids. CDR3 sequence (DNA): TGTGCCACCGGGCGGATCGGAGCTCATGAGCAGTTCTTC. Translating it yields CATGRIGAHEQFF.

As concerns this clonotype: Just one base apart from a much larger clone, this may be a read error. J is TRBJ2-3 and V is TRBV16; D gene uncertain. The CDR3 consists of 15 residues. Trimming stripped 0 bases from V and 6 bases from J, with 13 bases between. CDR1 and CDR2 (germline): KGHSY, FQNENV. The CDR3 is CASSQSRQWADTQYF. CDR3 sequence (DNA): TGTGCCAGCAGCCAATCTCGGCAGTGGGCGGATACGCAGTATTTT. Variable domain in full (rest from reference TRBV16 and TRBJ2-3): GEEVAQTPKHLVRGEGQKAKLYCAPIKGHSYVFWYQQVLKNEFKFLISFQNENVFDETGMPKERFSAKCLPNSPCSLEIQATKLEDSAVYFCASSQSRQWADTQYFGPGTRLTVL.

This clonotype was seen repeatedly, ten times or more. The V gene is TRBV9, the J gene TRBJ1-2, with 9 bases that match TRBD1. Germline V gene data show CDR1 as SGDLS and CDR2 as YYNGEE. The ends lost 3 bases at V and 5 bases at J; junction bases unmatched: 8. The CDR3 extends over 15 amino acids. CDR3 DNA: TGTGCCAGCAGCGGGACGGGACAGGGAGGGTATGGCTACACCTTC. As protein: CASSGTGQGGYGYTF.

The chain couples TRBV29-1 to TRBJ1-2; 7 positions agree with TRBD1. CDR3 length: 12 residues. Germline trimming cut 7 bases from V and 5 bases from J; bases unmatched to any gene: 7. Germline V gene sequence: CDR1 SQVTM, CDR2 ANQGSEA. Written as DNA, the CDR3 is TGCAGCGCCCGACAGGGAGGGTATGGCTACACCTTC. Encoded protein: CSARQGGYGYTF.

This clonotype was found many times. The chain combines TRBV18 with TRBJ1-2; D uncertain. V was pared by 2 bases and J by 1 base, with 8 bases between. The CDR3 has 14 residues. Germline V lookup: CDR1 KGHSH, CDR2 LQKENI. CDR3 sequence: CASSPSESNYGYTF. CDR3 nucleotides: TGTGCCAGCTCACCATCTGAGAGTAACTATGGCTACACCTTC.

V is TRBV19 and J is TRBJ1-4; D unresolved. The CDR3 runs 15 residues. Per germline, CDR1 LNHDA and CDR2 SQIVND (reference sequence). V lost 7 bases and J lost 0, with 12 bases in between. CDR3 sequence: CASNPAGATNEKLFF. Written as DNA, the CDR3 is TGTGCCAGTAATCCTGCAGGAGCAACTAATGAAAAACTGTTTTTT. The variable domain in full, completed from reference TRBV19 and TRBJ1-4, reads DGGITQSPKYLFRKEGQNVTLSCEQNLNHDAMYWYRQDPGQGLRLIYYSQIVNDFQKGDIAEGYSVSREKKESFPLTVTSAQKNPTAFYLCASNPAGATNEKLFFGSGTQLSVL.

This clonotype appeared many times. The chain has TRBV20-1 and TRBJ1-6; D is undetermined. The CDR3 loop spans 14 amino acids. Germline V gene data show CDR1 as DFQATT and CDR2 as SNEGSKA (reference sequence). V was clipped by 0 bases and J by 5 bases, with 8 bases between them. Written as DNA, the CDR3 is TGCAGTGCTAGAGAAGGTCTCGATAATTCACCCCTCCACTTT. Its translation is CSAREGLDNSPLHF.

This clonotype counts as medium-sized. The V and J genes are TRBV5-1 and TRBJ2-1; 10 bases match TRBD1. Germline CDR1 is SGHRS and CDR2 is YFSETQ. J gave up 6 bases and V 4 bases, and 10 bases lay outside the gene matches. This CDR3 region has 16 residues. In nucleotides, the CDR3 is TGCGCCAGCAGCGCCTCAGGGACAGGGGTACTCAATGAGCAGTTCTTC. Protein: CASSASGTGVLNEQFF.

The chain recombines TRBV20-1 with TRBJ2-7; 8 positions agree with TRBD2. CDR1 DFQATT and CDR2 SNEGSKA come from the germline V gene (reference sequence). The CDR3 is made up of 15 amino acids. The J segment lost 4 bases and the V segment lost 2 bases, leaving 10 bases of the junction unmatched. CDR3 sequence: CSARFPGLDGYEQYF. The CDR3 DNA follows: TGCAGTGCTAGATTCCCGGGACTAGATGGGTACGAGCAGTACTTC.

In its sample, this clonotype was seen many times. For the CDR3, the DNA is TGCAGTGCTAGGAGGAGGGTCTCCTACGAGCAGTACTTC. This gives the protein CSARRRVSYEQYF. V and J are TRBV20-1 and TRBJ2-7; tentatively, D is TRBD2 (6 bases). Germline loops: CDR1 DFQATT, CDR2 SNEGSKA (reference sequence). Trimming shortened V by 3 bases and J by 0 bases, and 9 bases separated the two germline ends. There are 13 residues in the CDR3.

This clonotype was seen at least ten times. The CDR3, as DNA: TGCAGCGTAGCTACTCTTGGACAGGGAAACTCTGGAAACACCATATATTTT. Protein: CSVATLGQGNSGNTIYF. The chain joins TRBV29-1 to TRBJ1-3; TRBD1 matches at 8 bases. The CDR3 runs to 17 residues. The V gene's germline CDR1 is SQVTM and CDR2 ANQGSEA. V gave up 6 bases and J gave up 0 bases; unmatched junction bases: 13.

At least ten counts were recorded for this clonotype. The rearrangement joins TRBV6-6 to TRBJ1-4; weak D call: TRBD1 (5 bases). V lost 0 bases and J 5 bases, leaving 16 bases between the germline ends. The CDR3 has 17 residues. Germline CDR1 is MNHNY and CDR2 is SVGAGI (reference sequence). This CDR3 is CASSYSMAGQGNEKLFF. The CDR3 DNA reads TGTGCCAGCAGTTACTCGATGGCAGGGCAGGGCAATGAAAAACTGTTTTTT.

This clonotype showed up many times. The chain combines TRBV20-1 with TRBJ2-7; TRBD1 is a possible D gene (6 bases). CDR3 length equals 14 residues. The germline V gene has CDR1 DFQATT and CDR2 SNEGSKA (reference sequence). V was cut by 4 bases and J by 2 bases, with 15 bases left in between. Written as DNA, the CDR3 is TGCAGTGCTATGGACAGCCTCGGTCCCTACGAGCAGTACTTC. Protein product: CSAMDSLGPYEQYF.

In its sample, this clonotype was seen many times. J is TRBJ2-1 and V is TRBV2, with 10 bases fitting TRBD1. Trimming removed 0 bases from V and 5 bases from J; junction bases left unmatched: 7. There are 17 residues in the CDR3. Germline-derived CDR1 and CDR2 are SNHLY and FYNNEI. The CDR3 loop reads CASSEAHRGQGNNEQFF. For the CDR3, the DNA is TGTGCCAGCAGTGAAGCCCATAGGGGACAGGGGAACAATGAGCAGTTCTTC.

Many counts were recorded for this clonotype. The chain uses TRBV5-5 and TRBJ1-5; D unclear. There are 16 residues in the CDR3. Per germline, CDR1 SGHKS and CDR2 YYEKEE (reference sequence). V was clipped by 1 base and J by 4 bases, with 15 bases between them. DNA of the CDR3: TGTGCCAGCAGCTTGACCGACACTTTACGGAATCAGCCCCAGCATTTT. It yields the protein CASSLTDTLRNQPQHF.

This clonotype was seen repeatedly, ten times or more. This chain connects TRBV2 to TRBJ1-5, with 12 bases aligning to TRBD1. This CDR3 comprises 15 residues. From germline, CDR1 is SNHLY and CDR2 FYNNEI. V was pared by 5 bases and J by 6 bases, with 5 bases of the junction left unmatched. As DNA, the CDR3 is TGTGCCAGCAGTCCGGGACAGGGGGCGGGTCAGCCCCAGCATTTT. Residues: CASSPGQGAGQPQHF.

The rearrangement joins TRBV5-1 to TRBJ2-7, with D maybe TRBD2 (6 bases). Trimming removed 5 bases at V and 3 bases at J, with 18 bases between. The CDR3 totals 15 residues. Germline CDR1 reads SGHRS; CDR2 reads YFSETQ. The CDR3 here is CASSVLPAGNYEQYF. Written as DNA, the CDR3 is TGCGCCAGCAGTGTCCTCCCCGCGGGGAACTACGAGCAGTACTTC.

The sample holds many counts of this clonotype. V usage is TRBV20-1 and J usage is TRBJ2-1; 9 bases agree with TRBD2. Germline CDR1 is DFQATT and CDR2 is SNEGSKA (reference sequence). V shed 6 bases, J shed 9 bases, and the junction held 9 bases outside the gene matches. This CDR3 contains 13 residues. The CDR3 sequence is CSALGGGAPEQFF. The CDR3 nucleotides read TGCAGTGCACTAGGCGGGGGGGCACCTGAGCAGTTCTTC.

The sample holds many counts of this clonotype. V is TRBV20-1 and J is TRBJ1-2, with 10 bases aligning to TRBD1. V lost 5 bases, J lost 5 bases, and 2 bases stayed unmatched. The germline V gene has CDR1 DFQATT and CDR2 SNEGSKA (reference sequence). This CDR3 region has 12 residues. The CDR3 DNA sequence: TGCAGTGCTGGGGACAGGGGTTATGGCTACACCTTC. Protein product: CSAGDRGYGYTF.

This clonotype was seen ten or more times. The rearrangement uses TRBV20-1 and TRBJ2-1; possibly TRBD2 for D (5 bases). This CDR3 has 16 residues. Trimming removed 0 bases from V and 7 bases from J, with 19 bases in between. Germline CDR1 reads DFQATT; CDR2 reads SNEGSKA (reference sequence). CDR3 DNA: TGCAGTGCTAGAGAGGGGTCGAGGGCCGGGAAGAATGAGCAGTTCTTC. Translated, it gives CSAREGSRAGKNEQFF.

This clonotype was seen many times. As DNA, the CDR3 is TGCAGTGCTCTCCGGGACTACCAAGATACGCAGTATTTT. Protein sequence: CSALRDYQDTQYF. The chain links TRBV20-1 to TRBJ2-3, with TRBD2 matching over 7 bases. The CDR3 contains 13 residues. Germline V gene lookup returns CDR1 DFQATT and CDR2 SNEGSKA (reference sequence). Trimming removed 5 bases from V and 5 bases from J; junction bases left unmatched: 7.

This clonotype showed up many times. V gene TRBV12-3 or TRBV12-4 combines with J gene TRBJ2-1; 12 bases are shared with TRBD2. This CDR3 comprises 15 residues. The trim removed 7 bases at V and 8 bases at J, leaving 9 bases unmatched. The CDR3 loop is CASTEPTSGSYEQFF. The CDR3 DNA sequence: TGTGCCAGCACCGAACCGACTAGCGGGAGCTATGAGCAGTTCTTC.

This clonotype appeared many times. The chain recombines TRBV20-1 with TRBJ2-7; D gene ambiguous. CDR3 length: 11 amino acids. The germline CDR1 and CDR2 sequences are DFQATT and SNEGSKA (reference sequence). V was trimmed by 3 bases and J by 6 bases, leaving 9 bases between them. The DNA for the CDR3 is TGCAGTGCTAGGGCAGAAATCGAGCAGTACTTC. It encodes CSARAEIEQYF.

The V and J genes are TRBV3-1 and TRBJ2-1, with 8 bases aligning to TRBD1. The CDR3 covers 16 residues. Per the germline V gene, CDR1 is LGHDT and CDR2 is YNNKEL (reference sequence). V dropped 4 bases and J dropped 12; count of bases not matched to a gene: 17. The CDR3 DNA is TGTGCCAGCAGCCCAGGGGGCGCCGGGTTATTCACGGGGCAGTTCTTC. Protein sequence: CASSPGGAGLFTGQFF.

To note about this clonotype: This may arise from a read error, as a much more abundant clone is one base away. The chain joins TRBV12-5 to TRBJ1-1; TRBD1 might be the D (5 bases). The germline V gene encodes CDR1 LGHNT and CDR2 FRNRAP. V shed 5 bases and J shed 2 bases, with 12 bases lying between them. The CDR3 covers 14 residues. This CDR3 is CASGPGARNTEAFF. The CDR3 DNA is TGTGCTAGTGGTCCCGGGGCGAGAAACACTGAAGCTTTCTTT.

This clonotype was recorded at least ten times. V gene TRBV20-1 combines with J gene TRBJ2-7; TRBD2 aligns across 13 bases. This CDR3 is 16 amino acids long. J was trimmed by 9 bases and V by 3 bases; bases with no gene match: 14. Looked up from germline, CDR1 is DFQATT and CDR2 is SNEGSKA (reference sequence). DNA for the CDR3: TGCAGTGCTAGTCCGATACTAGCGGGAGGGCCGGTAGGGCAGTACTTC. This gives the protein CSASPILAGGPVGQYF.

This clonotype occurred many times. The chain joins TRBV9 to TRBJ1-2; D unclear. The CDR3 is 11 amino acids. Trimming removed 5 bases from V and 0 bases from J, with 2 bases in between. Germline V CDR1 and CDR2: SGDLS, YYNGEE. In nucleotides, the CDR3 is TGTGCCAGCAGAGCTAACTATGGCTACACCTTC. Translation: CASRANYGYTF.